Below are 13 T cell receptor beta chains sequenced from a single sample in a study of T-cell memory formation after mild COVID-19. TCRdb reprocessed the 5' RACE reads via MiXCR and lists one record per CDR3 protein. The sample gives 310,000 or so distinct CDR3 sequences, roughly 15% of which show up once; around a fifth is in the top ten. The specimen was PBMCs or a T cell subset sorted from them (not recorded which). The receptor source for this set is a man in his late teens or twenties who had mild COVID-19 (a few samples of this study predate the infection). Cell type and time point are not known.

This clonotype was detected a few times. V and J are TRBV4-3 and TRBJ1-2; D remains unclear. V was clipped by 0 bases and J by 8 bases, with 13 bases between them. Per the germline V gene, CDR1 is LGHNA and CDR2 is YSLEER. This CDR3 has 14 amino acids. CDR3 nucleotides: TGCGCCAGCAGCCAAGAACGGCTGGTCGCGGGCTACACCTTC. The encoded protein is CASSQERLVAGYTF.

This clonotype has a count of ten or more. CDR3 in DNA: TGTGCCAGCAAATACGACTCCTACAATGAGCAGTTCTTC. Translating gives CASKYDSYNEQFF. This chain joins TRBV6-2 or TRBV6-3 and TRBJ2-1, with no clear D. CDR3 length equals 13 residues. V lost 7 bases and J 0 bases, leaving 7 bases between the germline ends. Germline values: CDR1 MNHEY, CDR2 SVGEGT.

V usage is TRBV11-2 and J usage is TRBJ2-3; D is unresolved. Germline loops: CDR1 SGHAT, CDR2 FQNNGV. V was cut by 1 base and J by 5 bases, with 7 bases left in between. CDR3 length: 13 residues. The CDR3 reads CASSLGILDTQYF. The CDR3, as DNA: TGTGCCAGCAGCTTAGGGATTCTAGATACGCAGTATTTT.

The rearrangement links TRBV6-5 to TRBJ1-6; TRBD1 agrees at 9 bases. This CDR3 comprises 15 residues. Germline V lookup: CDR1 MNHEY, CDR2 SVGAGI. Germline trimming cut 4 bases from V and 8 bases from J; bases unmatched to any gene: 6. The CDR3 spells CASSFEGTGYSPLHF. The CDR3 DNA reads as TGTGCCAGCAGTTTCGAGGGGACAGGGTATTCACCCCTCCACTTT.

This clonotype was recorded only once. The chain has TRBV19 and TRBJ2-2; 9 bases line up with TRBD1. V dropped 6 bases and J dropped 6; count of bases not matched to a gene: 11. Germline V gene lookup returns CDR1 LNHDA and CDR2 SQIVND (reference sequence). The CDR3 runs 16 residues. The CDR3 spells CASSPSGQGWPGELFF. CDR3 coding DNA: TGTGCCAGTAGCCCCTCGGGACAGGGCTGGCCCGGGGAGCTGTTTTTT. Based on the CDR3 plus reference TRBV19 and TRBJ2-2, the full variable domain is DGGITQSPKYLFRKEGQNVTLSCEQNLNHDAMYWYRQDPGQGLRLIYYSQIVNDFQKGDIAEGYSVSREKKESFPLTVTSAQKNPTAFYLCASSPSGQGWPGELFFGEGSRLTVL.

V and J are TRBV7-3 and TRBJ2-1; no clear D gene. Germline loops: CDR1 SGHTA, CDR2 FQGTGA. With 1 base removed from V and 5 bases from J, the gap between germline ends came to 6 bases. The CDR3 length is 13 residues. CDR3 loop: CASSLIGDNEQFF. The CDR3 nucleotides are TGTGCCAGCAGCTTAATTGGGGACAATGAGCAGTTCTTC.

CDR3 nucleotide sequence: TGCGCCAGCAGCCAAGAGGCGGCAGCGAACACCGGGGAGCTGTTTTTT. It encodes CASSQEAAANTGELFF. The chain uses TRBV4-1 and TRBJ2-2; the D is unclear. CDR3 size: 16 residues. V lost 0 bases, J lost 0 bases, and 8 bases lay in between. CDR1 and CDR2 (germline): MGHRA, YSYEKL.

V and J are TRBV9 and TRBJ2-1, with unresolved D. The CDR3 contains 14 residues. Germline assignment: CDR1 SGDLS and CDR2 YYNGEE. The V gene lost 3 bases and the J gene lost 9 bases, with 16 bases spanning the gap. The CDR3 reads CASSGRTWLGEQFF. The CDR3 region has the DNA TGTGCCAGCAGCGGAAGGACGTGGCTGGGTGAGCAGTTCTTC.

The J gene is TRBJ2-5, the V gene TRBV5-6; D gene ambiguous. V gave up 4 bases and J gave up 3 bases, with 16 bases separating them. The CDR3 totals 15 residues. CDR1 is SGHDT and CDR2 is YYEEEE in the germline V gene. CDR3 residues: CASSAPWGSEETQYF. The CDR3 DNA is TGTGCCAGCAGCGCGCCCTGGGGAAGTGAAGAGACCCAGTACTTC.

Only a few counts were recorded for this clonotype. The J gene is TRBJ2-3, the V gene TRBV19, with D perhaps matching TRBD1 (5 bases). Trimming shortened V by 4 bases and J by 1 base, and 6 bases separated the two germline ends. CDR1 and CDR2 (germline): LNHDA, SQIVND (reference sequence). The CDR3 spans 13 residues. This CDR3 is CASSKGRTDTQYF. The CDR3 nucleotides read TGTGCCAGTAGTAAGGGGCGCACAGATACGCAGTATTTT.

The chain is built from TRBV6-6 and TRBJ2-1; 12 bases are shared with TRBD2. J was trimmed by 8 bases and V by 5 bases; bases with no gene match: 10. The CDR3 contains 16 residues. Per the germline V gene, CDR1 is MNHNY and CDR2 is SVGAGI (reference sequence). The chain's CDR3 is CASSQLAGGPLDEQFF. The CDR3 DNA reads as TGTGCCAGCAGTCAACTAGCGGGGGGCCCCTTGGATGAGCAGTTCTTC.

The table lists this clonotype with a few counts. The V and J genes are TRBV7-3 and TRBJ2-1, with 7 bases that match TRBD2. The CDR3 totals 15 residues. Trimming removed 6 bases from V and 2 bases from J; junction bases left unmatched: 7. Per the germline V gene, CDR1 is SGHTA and CDR2 is FQGTGA. CDR3 sequence (DNA): TGTGCCAGCAGTCCCGGACTAGGCCCCTACAATGAGCAGTTCTTC. This translates into CASSPGLGPYNEQFF.

This clonotype was seen a handful of times. The rearrangement links TRBV6-6 to TRBJ2-5, with D maybe TRBD1 (6 bases). CDR3 length: 14 residues. Trimming took 6 bases from V and 4 from J, leaving 15 bases between them. The germline V gene has CDR1 MNHNY and CDR2 SVGAGI (reference sequence). The CDR3 spells CASRSQGRGETQYF. CDR3 coding DNA: TGTGCCAGCAGAAGTCAGGGGCGCGGAGAGACCCAGTACTTC.